A single T cell receptor (beta chain) is shown here with its context. In germline, CDR1 is SGHRS, CDR2 YFSETQ. Trimming removed 2 bases from V and 2 bases from J; junction bases left unmatched: 9. The CDR3 loop spans 16 amino acids. The data were obtained in a study of radiotherapy plus CTLA-4 blockade in lung cancer. Clones were read by immunoSEQ multiplex PCR, and TCRdb kept only the in-frame ones, dropping some. The sample holds fewer than 55,000 clones; 85% are singletons and the top ten take approximately 30%. In chemo-refractory metastatic non-small-cell lung cancer, patients got ipilimumab CTLA-4 blockade together with focal radiation.

The sequenced sample was peripheral blood, obtained from a patient treated with radiotherapy plus ipilimumab. This rearrangement joins TRBV5-1 to TRBJ1-1; 7 nucleotides agree with TRBD1. The sequence was collected from a human donor with non-small cell lung cancer whose response to radiotherapy plus ipilimumab could not be evaluated. In DNA form, the CDR3 reads TGCGCCAGCAGCTTCGATGGGACAGAGATTAACACTGAAGCTTTCTTT. Protein sequence: CASSFDGTEINTEAFF.